A single sample is the source of the 20 T cell receptor beta chains below, sequenced in a study of long-term antiretroviral therapy in people with HIV (dated by TCRdb to the early 2020s). The immunoSEQ hsTCRB v3.0 assay was used at survey level resolution for TRB variable region sequencing. TCRdb carries this immuneACCESS record with in-frame sequences only. Its versions omit some clonotypes, under half of them owing to an unresolved V gene in the studies checked, with the rest unexplained. The sample yields around 25,000 clones; around four fifths were counted once. The top ten hold 4.5% to 5.5% of the sample. Here the sequenced sample was unsorted PBMCs, taken 3 years after starting antiretroviral therapy. These receptors all come from a man between 18 and 35 years old with HIV.

The chain employs TRBV6-1 and TRBJ1-1; perhaps TRBD1 as D (5 bases). V was shortened by 1 base and J by 0 bases, with 9 bases between the two germline ends. This CDR3 has 15 amino acids. CDR1 and CDR2 from the germline V gene are MNHNS and SASEGT. CDR3 protein: CASSEDLGLNTEAFF. CDR3 DNA: TGTGCCAGCAGTGAAGATCTGGGACTGAACACTGAAGCTTTCTTT.

J is TRBJ2-2 and V is TRBV7-3; 9 nucleotides line up with TRBD2. Germline CDR1 SGHTA, CDR2 FQGTGA. V shed 3 bases and J 4 bases; nucleotides not matched to a gene: 6. The CDR3 runs 16 residues. The DNA of the CDR3 is TGTGCCAGCAGCTTCATAGCGGGGGCCCCCACCGGGGAGCTGTTTTTT. Protein sequence: CASSFIAGAPTGELFF.

The CDR3 is CASSEGKVNSGNTIYF. The CDR3 DNA reads TGTGCCAGCAGTGAAGGAAAAGTAAACTCTGGAAACACCATATATTTT. This chain uses TRBV6-1 with TRBJ1-3; D ambiguous. There are 16 residues in the CDR3. Germline V gene sequence: CDR1 MNHNS, CDR2 SASEGT. V lost 1 base and J 0 bases, leaving 10 bases between the germline ends.

The chain recombines TRBV5-4 with TRBJ1-5; possible D gene TRBD1, 6 bases. The CDR3 totals 17 residues. V shed 6 bases and J shed 2 bases, with 21 bases lying between them. Germline loops: CDR1 SGHNT, CDR2 YYREEE (reference sequence). CDR3 amino acids: CASTFPAGDKGNQPQHF. CDR3 DNA: TGTGCCAGCACCTTCCCAGCAGGGGATAAGGGCAATCAGCCCCAGCATTTT.

The V call is TRBV19, the J call TRBJ2-3, with TRBD2 matching over 8 bases. The V and J ends lost 5 bases and 0 bases, in that order; junction bases with no gene match: 4. This CDR3 has 15 residues. CDR1 is LNHDA, CDR2 SQIVND, per germline (reference sequence). The CDR3 reads CASSQLAESTDTQYF. CDR3 in DNA: TGTGCCAGTAGTCAACTAGCGGAGAGCACAGATACGCAGTATTTT.

The genes are TRBV2 and TRBJ2-2, with 14 bases that match TRBD2. This CDR3 region has 16 residues. Losses at the gene ends were 5 bases for V and 4 bases for J; bases not matched to a gene: 3. CDR1 and CDR2 (germline): SNHLY, FYNNEI. The CDR3 bases are TGTGCCAGCAGTCCTGGGACTAGCGGGGGCACCGGGGAGCTGTTTTTT. As protein: CASSPGTSGGTGELFF.

This chain links TRBV5-6 with TRBJ1-3; unclear D gene. The CDR3 contains 17 residues. Germline CDR1 reads SGHDT; CDR2 reads YYEEEE. The V and J ends lost 1 base and 0 bases respectively, with 14 bases between them. CDR3 protein: CASSLKGRSFSGNTIYF. The DNA of the CDR3 is TGTGCCAGCAGCTTGAAAGGCAGGTCCTTCTCTGGAAACACCATATATTTT.

This clone was seen a few times. The genes are TRBV4-2 and TRBJ2-3, with 7 bases matching TRBD2. Looked up from germline, CDR1 is LGHNA and CDR2 is YNFKEQ. There are 16 residues in the CDR3. The ends lost 0 bases at V and 4 bases at J; junction bases unmatched: 7. The CDR3 DNA follows: TGTGCCAGCAGCCAAGAATCGGGGGGTGGGGCAGATACGCAGTATTTT. Translated: CASSQESGGGADTQYF.

The J gene is TRBJ1-6, the V gene TRBV9; D might be TRBD1 (5 bases). The germline gives CDR1 SGDLS, CDR2 YYNGEE. Trimming left V 4 bases short and J 0 bases short, with 14 bases between. The CDR3 contains 17 residues. The CDR3 DNA reads as TGTGCCAGCAGCCCGGGACCCCCGAGCTCCTATAATTCACCCCTCCACTTT. Encoded protein: CASSPGPPSSYNSPLHF.

The chain uses TRBV2 and TRBJ1-3; D is possibly TRBD1 (6 bases). V dropped 3 bases and J dropped 4 bases, with 13 bases sitting between them. Germline V gives CDR1 SNHLY, CDR2 FYNNEI. The CDR3 is 15 amino acids. CDR3 loop: CASSEVGGPGNTIYF. CDR3 DNA sequence: TGTGCCAGCAGTGAGGTGGGGGGGCCAGGAAACACCATATATTTT.

J is TRBJ1-1 and V is TRBV5-6; tentatively, D is TRBD1 (6 bases). Germline CDR1 is SGHDT and CDR2 is YYEEEE. CDR3 size: 15 residues. The V gene lost 4 bases and the J gene lost 0 bases, with 13 bases spanning the gap. CDR3 sequence reads: CASSGRGKMNTEAFF. CDR3 DNA: TGTGCCAGCAGCGGGAGGGGGAAGATGAACACTGAAGCTTTCTTT.

The J gene is TRBJ2-7, the V gene TRBV4-1; D is perhaps TRBD1 (5 bases). This CDR3 spans 13 amino acids. Trimming cost V 4 bases and J 4 bases, with 11 bases left between them. Germline CDR1 and CDR2: MGHRA and YSYEKL. The DNA of the CDR3 is TGCGCCAGCAGCCCGGACACCCAGTACGAGCAGTACTTC. It specifies CASSPDTQYEQYF.

The CDR3 spells CASSLEGEETQYF. The CDR3 DNA sequence: TGCGCCAGCAGCTTGGAGGGAGAGGAGACCCAGTACTTC. J is TRBJ2-5 and V is TRBV5-1, with D perhaps TRBD2 (5 bases). V lost 0 bases and J 5 bases, leaving 8 bases between the germline ends. CDR1 and CDR2 from the germline V gene are SGHRS and YFSETQ. The CDR3 length is 13 residues.

The J gene is TRBJ1-2, the V gene TRBV19; no clear D gene. This CDR3 has 12 amino acids. In germline, CDR1 is LNHDA, CDR2 SQIVND (reference sequence). Trimming removed 6 bases at V and 2 bases at J, with 7 bases between. The CDR3 nucleotides are TGTGCCAGTAGGGGGTCGAACTATGGCTACACCTTC. Translation: CASRGSNYGYTF.

V usage is TRBV4-2 and J usage is TRBJ1-2, with TRBD1 as a possible D gene (6 bases). CDR3 length equals 16 residues. Per the germline V gene, CDR1 is LGHNA and CDR2 is YNFKEQ. Trimming stripped 7 bases from V and 5 bases from J, with 23 bases between. CDR3 residues: CASNPDPLQGLYGYTF. For the CDR3, the DNA is TGTGCCAGCAACCCAGACCCGTTACAGGGACTATATGGCTACACCTTC.

This clone was counted only a few times. This rearrangement joins TRBV4-2 to TRBJ1-1; maybe TRBD1 (5 bases). Per germline, CDR1 LGHNA and CDR2 YNFKEQ. V was shortened by 8 bases and J by 10 bases, with 17 bases between the two germline ends. The CDR3 sequence is 12 residues long. CDR3 region: CASVGGEAGAFF. CDR3 sequence (DNA): TGTGCCAGCGTGGGAGGGGAAGCCGGAGCTTTCTTT.

The rearrangement joins TRBV28 to TRBJ2-5; TRBD1 matches 8 bases. The junction had 12 bases not matched to a gene; V was cut back by 4 bases and J by 2 bases. CDR1 is MDHEN and CDR2 is SYDVKM in the germline V gene. This CDR3 contains 17 residues. The CDR3 is CASSSRQGKVGQETQYF. The CDR3 nucleotides are TGTGCCAGCAGTTCCCGACAGGGGAAGGTAGGGCAAGAGACCCAGTACTTC.

This CDR3 reads CASSIGAASGVYTQYF. The CDR3 region has the DNA TGTGCCAGTAGTATCGGCGCGGCTAGCGGTGTGTATACGCAGTATTTT. The chain is built from TRBV19 and TRBJ2-3, with TRBD2 matching over 7 bases. The V and J ends lost 3 bases and 7 bases, in that order; junction bases with no gene match: 13. The CDR3 loop spans 16 amino acids. Germline V CDR1 and CDR2: LNHDA, SQIVND (reference sequence).

This clone was found once. This chain uses TRBV2 with TRBJ1-5; 7 nucleotides align to TRBD1. J gave up 5 bases and V 2 bases, and 6 bases lay outside the gene matches. The germline CDR1 and CDR2 sequences are SNHLY and FYNNEI. The CDR3 length is 15 residues. CDR3 sequence: CASSEISTGYQPQHF. CDR3 sequence (DNA): TGTGCCAGCAGTGAAATTTCGACAGGGTATCAGCCCCAGCATTTT.

In its sample, this clone was seen a few times. V is TRBV7-3 and J is TRBJ2-6; D unresolved. This CDR3 contains 18 residues. Deletions cut 5 bases from V and 1 base from J, with 18 bases between. The germline CDR1 and CDR2 sequences are SGHTA and FQGTGA. The CDR3 region is CASSNYPDETSGANVLTF. The CDR3 DNA reads as TGTGCCAGCAGCAACTACCCGGACGAAACATCTGGGGCCAACGTCCTGACTTTC.